What follows are 11 T cell receptor beta chains derived from one specimen sequenced in a study of regulatory T cells in long-lasting Graves disease. Construction of the TCR beta libraries employed iRepertoire HTBI primers in conjunction with Arm-PCR of CDR3 regions. A single record per CDR3 protein comes from TCRdb applying MiXCR to the multiplex PCR reads. The sample records approximately 400,000 distinct CDR3 sequences, 20% to 25% being singletons. This sample's time point: persistent/refractory GD, antithyroid drugs over 5 years with positive TRAb. With RNA extracted from PBMCs as input, the TCR library was made. This specimen consisted of peripheral blood mononuclear cells (PBMCs), obtained when the disease was refractory, from a patient treated with antithyroid drugs. These receptors all stem from a female donor with Graves disease.

There are a few counts of this clonotype. The rearrangement joins TRBV20-1 to TRBJ1-4; TRBD1 agrees at 7 bases. Germline V CDR1 and CDR2: DFQATT, SNEGSKA (reference sequence). This CDR3 is 12 amino acids long. The V segment lost 6 bases and the J segment 7 bases; nucleotides outside the gene matches: 5. The CDR3 DNA follows: TGCAGTGCCACACAGGGGAGTGAAAAACTGTTTTTT. Protein sequence: CSATQGSEKLFF.

This clonotype has just a few counts. In nucleotides, the CDR3 is TGTGCCAGCAGCGAAGAGGGACAGGCTAATTACGAGCAGTACTTC. Translating gives CASSEEGQANYEQYF. The chain carries TRBV7-2 and TRBJ2-7; 8 bases line up with TRBD1. The CDR3 is made up of 15 amino acids. The V and J ends lost 5 bases and 4 bases, in that order; junction bases with no gene match: 10. Germline lookup yields CDR1 SGHTA and CDR2 FQGNSA.

As to this clonotype: The CDR3 does not close with the conserved phenylalanine or tryptophan, likely indicating a read error. It is unclear where the CDR3 begins or ends on the DNA, so no DNA is shown, and the CDR3 is as TCRdb lists it. The chain is built from TRBV30 and TRBJ1-1. Germline V CDR1 and CDR2: GTSNPN, SVGIG (reference sequence). Including both end residues, the CDR3 is 9 amino acids long. The CDR3 loop reads CAGSGEGLR.

This clonotype was recorded many times. The chain joins TRBV6-2 or TRBV6-3 to TRBJ2-7; D might be TRBD2 (6 bases). There are 14 residues in the CDR3. CDR1 and CDR2 from the germline V gene are MNHEY and SVGEGT. Trimming shortened V by 4 bases and J by 3 bases, and 13 bases separated the two germline ends. The CDR3 region has the DNA TGTGCCAGCAGTTTGGGAGGAGGGGTCTACGAGCAGTACTTC. It translates to CASSLGGGVYEQYF.

This clonotype was counted ten times or more. The chain has TRBV28 and TRBJ2-7; no clear D. V shed 5 bases and J shed 6 bases, with 17 bases lying between them. The length of the CDR3 is 14 residues. The germline V gene has CDR1 MDHEN and CDR2 SYDVKM. The CDR3 sequence: CASSPHRSLSEQYF. The CDR3, as DNA: TGTGCCAGCAGTCCCCACCGGAGCTTAAGCGAGCAGTACTTC.

The DNA for the CDR3 is TGTGCCATCAGTACACTGGGACAGGGAGGGTACGAGCAGTACTTC. Protein: CAISTLGQGGYEQYF. The chain employs TRBV10-3 and TRBJ2-7; 9 bases agree with TRBD1. V shed 5 bases and J 4 bases; nucleotides not matched to a gene: 9. The CDR3 extends over 15 amino acids. Germline V gene data show CDR1 as ENHRY and CDR2 as SYGVKD.

The chain is built from TRBV29-1 and TRBJ1-1, with 8 bases lining up with TRBD1. J lost 0 bases, V lost 3 bases, and 6 bases had no gene match. Germline CDR1 SQVTM, CDR2 ANQGSEA. The CDR3 consists of 15 residues. CDR3 sequence: CSVEGQAKMNTEAFF. CDR3 nucleotides: TGCAGCGTTGAGGGACAGGCGAAAATGAACACTGAAGCTTTCTTT.

This clonotype was observed a handful of times. The V gene is TRBV20-1, the J gene TRBJ1-2; maybe TRBD1 (5 bases). This CDR3 is 10 amino acids long. The V end was cut by 4 bases, the J end by 6 bases, with 6 bases between. Germline CDR1 reads DFQATT; CDR2 reads SNEGSKA (reference sequence). CDR3 in DNA: TGCAGTGCTACGACAGATGGCTACACCTTC. This codes for CSATTDGYTF.

The chain combines TRBV30 with TRBJ1-1, with 7 bases matching TRBD1. The germline V gene encodes CDR1 GTSNPN and CDR2 SVGIG (reference sequence). The CDR3 consists of 14 residues. V gave up 1 base and J gave up 2 bases; unmatched junction bases: 4. CDR3 nucleotides: TGTGCCTGGAGTGACAGGGGAATAAACACTGAAGCTTTCTTT. This codes for CAWSDRGINTEAFF.

This clonotype was seen at least ten times. The V call is TRBV20-1, the J call TRBJ1-5; D is undetermined. This CDR3 contains 15 residues. V lost 6 bases and J 4 bases, leaving 19 bases between the germline ends. Germline V gives CDR1 DFQATT, CDR2 SNEGSKA (reference sequence). CDR3 coding DNA: TGCAGTGCCCGAGAGGGTATAGGGAGGAATCAGCCCCAGCATTTT. Translation gives CSAREGIGRNQPQHF.

This clonotype was recorded a few times. This chain connects TRBV20-1 to TRBJ1-2; D gene ambiguous. Germline values: CDR1 DFQATT, CDR2 SNEGSKA (reference sequence). The CDR3 totals 13 residues. The germline V and J ends were trimmed by 6 bases and 8 bases, with 19 bases remaining between them. The CDR3 coding sequence is TGCAGTGCCGACACCTTAATCTCGAACGGCTACACCTTC. It encodes CSADTLISNGYTF.